A single sample is the source of the 28 T cell receptor beta chains below, sequenced in a study of post-analysis software for immune sequencing data (dated by TCRdb to between 2015 and 2016). General findings and caveats noted by the study authors: Four or five TRBV segments, including TRBV5-6, TRBV5-1 and TRBV20-1, were significantly more frequent in patients than controls.

The antigens of these receptors remain unknown. Receptor libraries were prepared by PCR. These reads were obtained on an Illumina HiSeq 2500. Unique molecular identifiers were incorporated into TCR beta cDNA libraries to reduce PCR and sequencing biases. TCRdb took the public reads, trimmed them with fastp at Q25, ran MiXCR for clone calling and kept in-frame beta chains. CDR3 protein sequences are deduplicated, and each keeps its most common genes and DNA. This sample is represented by around 710,000 distinct CDR3 sequences; more than 45% of them were singletons. The ten top clones hold 4% to 5% of the sample. Material: blood. The receptors come from a girl between 10 and 17 years old with multiple sclerosis.

V usage is TRBV20-1 and J usage is TRBJ2-4; TRBD2 agrees at 7 bases. The better agreement between TRBJ2-7 and the DNA end casts doubt on the J call. Germline CDR1 is DFQATT and CDR2 is SNEGSKA (reference sequence). The CDR3 is 15 residues long. CDR3 protein: CSASLGPSGTYEQYF. As DNA, the CDR3 is TGCAGTGCTAGTTTAGGTCCTAGCGGAACCTACGAGCAGTACTTC.

This clonotype appeared a few times. DNA of the CDR3: TGCAGCGGCCAGGGGGCGGGGGGCTACACCTTC. The encoded protein is CSGQGAGGYTF. J is TRBJ1-2 and V is TRBV29-1, with 8 bases identical to TRBD1. The junction had 6 bases not matched to a gene; V was cut back by 7 bases and J by 8 bases. CDR1 and CDR2 (germline): SQVTM, ANQGSEA. This CDR3 region has 11 residues.

This clonotype appeared a few times. The chain employs TRBV15 and TRBJ2-3, with D possibly being TRBD2 (5 bases). The germline V gene has CDR1 LNHNV and CDR2 YYDKDF (reference sequence). The CDR3 is 14 amino acids. Trimming took 4 bases from V and 2 from J, leaving 10 bases between them. The CDR3 protein is CATSTGLLTDTQYF. In nucleotides, the CDR3 is TGTGCCACCAGCACAGGACTTCTCACAGATACGCAGTATTTT.

The chain recombines TRBV7-8 with TRBJ2-6, with 10 nucleotides matching TRBD1. Germline trimming cut 4 bases from V and 0 bases from J; bases unmatched to any gene: 6. Germline-derived CDR1 and CDR2 are SGHVS and FQNEAQ. The length of the CDR3 is 18 residues. This CDR3 reads CASSSPGQGHSGANVLTF. The CDR3 DNA sequence: TGTGCCAGCAGCTCGCCGGGACAGGGGCACTCTGGGGCCAACGTCCTGACTTTC.

The chain combines TRBV9 with TRBJ1-2; 10 bases agree with TRBD1. The trim removed 3 bases at V and 2 bases at J, leaving 7 bases unmatched. The CDR3 contains 16 residues. The germline V gene has CDR1 SGDLS and CDR2 YYNGEE. Here the CDR3 reads CASSARDRGQNYGYTF. CDR3 DNA: TGTGCCAGCAGCGCTAGGGACAGGGGACAAAACTATGGCTACACCTTC.

The rearrangement uses TRBV7-2 and TRBJ2-1, with D tentatively TRBD1 or TRBD2 (5 bases each). Trimming cost V 0 bases and J 0 bases, with 15 bases left between them. CDR3 size: 18 residues. Germline loops: CDR1 SGHTA, CDR2 FQGNSA. The CDR3 region has the DNA TGTGCCAGCAGCTTAGCGCTGGGGGAAGGGAGCTCCTACAATGAGCAGTTCTTC. It specifies CASSLALGEGSSYNEQFF.

The chain couples TRBV6-1 to TRBJ2-7; 7 bases line up with TRBD1. This CDR3 has 14 residues. The V segment lost 4 bases and the J segment 0 bases; nucleotides outside the gene matches: 3. The germline V gene has CDR1 MNHNS and CDR2 SASEGT. CDR3 coding DNA: TGTGCCAGCAGTGGACAGGGCAGCTCCTACGAGCAGTACTTC. This gives the protein CASSGQGSSYEQYF.

The chain recombines TRBV27 with TRBJ1-5; D possibly corresponds to TRBD1 (5 bases). Trimming stripped 3 bases from V and 10 bases from J, with 16 bases between. The CDR3 spans 14 residues. Germline V gene sequence: CDR1 MNHEY, CDR2 SMNVEV (reference sequence). The CDR3 nucleotides are TGTGCCAGCAGTTTGTCAGGGTGGGCATCTCCCCAGCATTTT. Residues: CASSLSGWASPQHF.

This chain joins TRBV6-6 and TRBJ2-7; 8 nucleotides match TRBD2. Germline V gene lookup returns CDR1 MNHNY and CDR2 SVGAGI (reference sequence). The trim removed 2 bases at V and 7 bases at J, leaving 10 bases unmatched. This CDR3 spans 15 amino acids. CDR3 in amino acids: CASSYLSGTPQEQYF. As DNA, the CDR3 is TGTGCCAGCAGTTACCTTAGCGGGACCCCTCAGGAGCAGTACTTC.

In this sample, this clonotype turned up a few times. The gene calls are TRBV6-2 or TRBV6-3 and TRBJ2-1; a possible D gene is TRBD1 (7 bases). The germline CDR1 and CDR2 sequences are MNHEY and SVGEGT. The V and J ends lost 5 bases and 3 bases respectively, with 14 bases between them. This CDR3 comprises 15 residues. The CDR3 DNA sequence: TGTGCCAGCAGTCTCAGGGGGGTTAACTACAATGAGCAGTTCTTC. This codes for CASSLRGVNYNEQFF.

This clonotype was seen a few times. This sequence joins TRBV6-5 and TRBJ1-2; weak D call: TRBD1 (5 bases). This CDR3 comprises 13 residues. Germline CDR1 and CDR2: MNHEY and SVGAGI. V dropped 6 bases and J dropped 6 bases, with 14 bases sitting between them. CDR3 region: CASRLNSGNGYTF. Written as DNA, the CDR3 is TGTGCCAGCAGATTAAATTCAGGGAATGGCTACACCTTC.

This clonotype was picked up a small number of times. J is TRBJ2-3 and V is TRBV6-5; D unresolved. Germline V gene lookup returns CDR1 MNHEY and CDR2 SVGAGI. The CDR3 totals 13 residues. V was trimmed by 8 bases and J by 7 bases, leaving 16 bases between them. For the CDR3, the DNA is TGTGCCAGCGACCATGAACACGAGAATACGCAGTATTTT. Protein: CASDHEHENTQYF.

The chain's CDR3 is CASSVRADTEAFF. Here the CDR3 DNA reads TGTGCCAGCAGCGTAAGGGCGGACACTGAAGCTTTCTTT. The chain couples TRBV9 to TRBJ1-1; D remains ambiguous. Trimming stripped 1 base from V and 3 bases from J, with 7 bases between. The germline gives CDR1 SGDLS, CDR2 YYNGEE. The CDR3 runs 13 residues.

The chain combines TRBV6-6 with TRBJ2-7; D gene ambiguous. Deletions cut 7 bases from V and 3 bases from J, with 13 bases between. The CDR3 is 13 residues long. CDR1 MNHNY and CDR2 SVGAGI come from the germline V gene (reference sequence). In nucleotides, the CDR3 is TGTGCCAGCACCCCCCTGGGGATCTACGAGCAGTACTTC. It specifies CASTPLGIYEQYF.

This clonotype was counted a few times. The genes are TRBV11-3 and TRBJ2-1; D gene ambiguous. Trimming left V 1 base short and J 4 bases short, with 5 bases between. The CDR3 consists of 13 residues. CDR1 and CDR2 from the germline V gene are SGHNT and YENEEA. The CDR3: CASSLGEYNEQFF. The CDR3 DNA reads as TGTGCCAGCAGCTTAGGCGAATACAATGAGCAGTTCTTC.

The chain employs TRBV12-3 or TRBV12-4 and TRBJ2-7; D remains ambiguous. The CDR3 has 13 residues. V lost 2 bases, J lost 2 bases, and 7 bases lay in between. The CDR3 loop reads CASSLSSPYEQYF. CDR3 nucleotides: TGTGCCAGCAGTTTATCGAGCCCCTACGAGCAGTACTTC.

This clonotype has a handful of counts. The gene calls are TRBV5-1 and TRBJ2-3; 10 bases align to TRBD2. Germline CDR1 is SGHRS and CDR2 is YFSETQ. The CDR3 spans 17 residues. Trimming cost V 0 bases and J 0 bases; bases outside gene matches: 4. CDR3 coding DNA: TGCGCCAGCAGCTTGGTTGCAGCGGGAGGGAGCACAGATACGCAGTATTTT. This encodes CASSLVAAGGSTDTQYF.

This chain connects TRBV30 to TRBJ1-4; D remains ambiguous. CDR3 size: 14 residues. Trimming took 3 bases from V and 7 from J, leaving 15 bases between them. Germline CDR1 is GTSNPN and CDR2 is SVGIG (reference sequence). The CDR3 DNA follows: TGTGCCTGGAGAAGTGGCACTAAGGGTGAAAAACTGTTTTTT. Translation gives CAWRSGTKGEKLFF.

There are a few counts of this clonotype. The rearrangement uses TRBV15 and TRBJ2-5; D remains unclear. Germline V lookup: CDR1 LNHNV, CDR2 YYDKDF (reference sequence). CDR3 length equals 13 residues. Trimming left V 0 bases short and J 5 bases short, with 7 bases between. The CDR3 is CATSRDRWETQYF. In DNA, the CDR3 is TGTGCCACCAGCAGAGATCGGTGGGAGACCCAGTACTTC. Complete variable domain (other parts from reference TRBV15 and TRBJ2-5): DAMVIQNPRYQVTQFGKPVTLSCSQTLNHNVMYWYQQKSSQAPKLLFHYYDKDFNNEADTPDNFQSRRPNTSFCFLDIRSPGLGDTAMYLCATSRDRWETQYFGPGTRLLVL.

The V call is TRBV7-2, the J call TRBJ2-7; D remains unclear. Trimming shortened V by 4 bases and J by 0 bases, and 10 bases separated the two germline ends. There are 14 residues in the CDR3. CDR1 is SGHTA, CDR2 FQGNSA, per germline. CDR3 amino acids: CASSSTPSSYEQYF. CDR3 nucleotides: TGTGCCAGCAGCTCCACTCCTAGCTCCTACGAGCAGTACTTC.

With respect to this clonotype: One end of the junction is discordant with germline, which a read error may explain. The chain recombines TRBV12-3 or TRBV12-4 with TRBJ2-4, with a tentative D call TRBD2 (7 bases). The end of the DNA fits TRBJ2-7 better, so the J call may be wrong. CDR3 length equals 13 residues. The CDR3 reads CANSLGGVYEQYF. As DNA, the CDR3 is TGTGCCAACAGTTTAGGGGGGGTGTACGAGCAGTACTTC.

The rearrangement joins TRBV19 to TRBJ1-1, with 10 bases aligning to TRBD1. This CDR3 is built from 15 residues. Trimming at V came to 6 bases and at J to 1 base, leaving 5 bases not matched to a gene. CDR1 is LNHDA, CDR2 SQIVND, per germline (reference sequence). The CDR3 DNA reads as TGTGCCAGTAGCAATTGGACAGGGGGGAACACTGAAGCTTTCTTT. This encodes CASSNWTGGNTEAFF.

This sequence joins TRBV5-1 and TRBJ1-1; D not certain. The germline V gene has CDR1 SGHRS and CDR2 YFSETQ. The V and J ends lost 4 bases and 7 bases respectively, with 14 bases between them. The length of the CDR3 is 13 residues. The chain's CDR3 is CASSEDVSIEAFF. DNA of the CDR3: TGCGCCAGCAGCGAGGACGTGAGCATTGAAGCTTTCTTT.

The rearrangement uses TRBV20-1 and TRBJ2-1, with 7 positions matching TRBD1. The CDR3 covers 14 residues. Losses at the gene ends were 5 bases for V and 5 bases for J; bases not matched to a gene: 9. Looked up from germline, CDR1 is DFQATT and CDR2 is SNEGSKA (reference sequence). CDR3 nucleotides: TGCAGTGCTGTCGACAGGGTCTTCGACAATGAGCAGTTCTTC. Amino acid sequence: CSAVDRVFDNEQFF.

This rearrangement joins TRBV20-1 to TRBJ2-3; D uncertain. Germline loops: CDR1 DFQATT, CDR2 SNEGSKA (reference sequence). This CDR3 region has 14 residues. With 0 bases removed from V and 1 base from J, the gap between germline ends came to 8 bases. DNA for the CDR3: TGCAGTGCTAGAGATATTGGTCGCACAGATACGCAGTATTTT. It is translated as CSARDIGRTDTQYF.

The rearrangement joins TRBV7-9 to TRBJ1-1; 11 positions agree with TRBD1. Germline V gene data show CDR1 as SEHNR and CDR2 as FQNEAQ (reference sequence). V trimming: 2 bases; J trimming: 2 bases; junction bases outside the gene matches: 1. This CDR3 contains 15 residues. CDR3 DNA sequence: TGTGCCAGCAGCTTACGGACAGGGGGCAACACTGAAGCTTTCTTT. Amino acids: CASSLRTGGNTEAFF. The whole variable domain, remainder taken from reference TRBV7-9 and TRBJ1-1, is DTGVSQNPRHKITKRGQNVTFRCDPISEHNRLYWYRQTLGQGPEFLTYFQNEAQLEKSRLLSDRFSAERPKGSFSTLEIQRTEQGDSAMYLCASSLRTGGNTEAFFGQGTRLTVV.

This clonotype was seen a few times. This chain joins TRBV24-1 and TRBJ1-5; unclear D gene. This CDR3 contains 16 residues. V dropped 6 bases and J dropped 0 bases, with 14 bases sitting between them. Germline values: CDR1 KGHDR, CDR2 SFDVKD. CDR3 in DNA: TGTGCCACCAGTTCGGCCACCACTACTAGCAATCAGCCCCAGCATTTT. It encodes CATSSATTTSNQPQHF.

The chain combines TRBV29-1 with TRBJ1-2; D is undetermined. CDR3 length: 13 residues. V shed 5 bases and J shed 2 bases, with 12 bases lying between them. Per the germline V gene, CDR1 is SQVTM and CDR2 is ANQGSEA. The CDR3 nucleotides read TGCAGCGTTACCTGGGCAGCCAACTATGGCTACACCTTC. Translation gives CSVTWAANYGYTF.